The T cell receptor beta chain described here comes from a study of siplizumab effects on memory and regulatory T cells. Study-level results: Controls had more than 25% Treg-derived mappable alloreactive CD4+ clones on average, versus around 62% with siplizumab. Among sequences traceable to unstimulated CD4+ memory cells, alloreactive ones were significantly reduced by siplizumab. The mapping of alloreactive clones to unstimulated subsets covered only a minor fraction of them. Memory T cells appeared less diverse than naive cells, which seemed to contribute substantially to alloresponse.

V gave up 4 bases and J gave up 1 base, with 8 bases separating them. The CDR3 contains 14 residues. Germline V lookup: CDR1 SGHVS, CDR2 FNYEAQ. On this clone: The antigen remains unidentified.

Clones were sequenced by immunoSEQ multiplex PCR, and TCRdb holds only the in-frame ones, with some missing. The sample yields thousands of clones, around 58% seen once. The TCR was taken from a human donor in good health. The sample consisted of effector memory CD8+ T cells sorted from blood. The sample's subset: unstimulated CD8+ effector memory T cells. The rearrangement joins TRBV7-6 to TRBJ2-1; TRBD2 is a possible D gene (5 bases). Here the CDR3 reads CASSSLGSYNEQFF. The CDR3 DNA is TGTGCCAGCAGCTCACTAGGGTCCTACAATGAGCAGTTCTTC.